This TCR beta chain derives from a study of T-cell reconstitution after alpha-beta-depleted transplantation in children. Preparation of the TCRbeta library involved a method that used unique molecular identifiers. One entry per CDR3 protein, called by TCRdb with MiXCR from the PCR reads. Found here are about 610,000 distinct CDR3 sequences, over 9.5% of them singletons; the top ten hold roughly 4%. The ends were cut back, 1 base at V and 2 bases at J, with 17 bases in the middle. Germline V gene data show CDR1 as MNHEY and CDR2 as SVGEGT. The CDR3 is made up of 17 amino acids. This clonotype was counted a few times.

This material consisted of PBMCs from the stem cell graft donor, taken from the stem cell graft. The chain carries TRBV6-2 or TRBV6-3 and TRBJ1-2; D perhaps matches TRBD1 (5 bases). The TCR comes from a human donor who donated a stem cell graft to a child with acute myeloid leukemia. Written as DNA, the CDR3 is TGTGCCAGCAGTTACTTCATCCAGTGGGGACTAAACTATGGCTACACCTTC. It specifies CASSYFIQWGLNYGYTF.